The rows below give T cell receptor beta chains drawn from one sample of a study of preoperative IRX-2 immunotherapy in early breast cancer. Assay used: immunoSEQ multiplex PCR; TCRdb lists only in-frame clones, some missing. The data contain 40,000 to 50,000 clones, 77% of them seen just once; the ten biggest clones take up over 1%. Here the sequenced sample was tumor tissue, taken after IRX-2 immunotherapy. The receptor source for this set is a human donor with breast cancer. The CDR3 runs from the conserved cysteine through the conserved F or W. Each record gives: CDR3 protein, CDR3 DNA, J gene, D gene, clone size, V gene, CDR3 length. A D gene is named only where the DNA matches it firmly. Not every row has a clone size; where given, it reads once, few, many or a size class.

cdr3_aa: CASSFGGGGYGYTF; cdr3_nt: TGTGCCAGCAGTTTCGGTGGTGGGGGGTACGGCTACACCTTC; j_call: TRBJ1-2; d_call: .; clone_size: .; v_call: TRBV28; cdr3_length: 14
cdr3_aa: CASTLGSRDRACQPQHF; cdr3_nt: TGTGCCAGCACCTTAGGTAGTAGGGACAGGGCTTGTCAGCCCCAGCATTTT; j_call: TRBJ1-5; d_call: TRBD1; clone_size: .; v_call: TRBV25-1; cdr3_length: 17
cdr3_aa: CASSLLNPLQTYSGNTIYF; cdr3_nt: TGTGCCAGCAGCCTTTTAAACCCCCTCCAGACCTACTCTGGAAACACCATATATTTT; j_call: TRBJ1-3; d_call: .; clone_size: once; v_call: TRBV6-8; cdr3_length: 19
cdr3_aa: CASSSNYPNQPQHF; cdr3_nt: TGTGCCAGCAGCTCAAACTATCCCAATCAGCCCCAGCATTTT; j_call: TRBJ1-5; d_call: .; clone_size: .; v_call: TRBV6-8; cdr3_length: 14
cdr3_aa: CASSLVGTEEKLFF; cdr3_nt: TGCGCCAGCAGCTTAGTGGGAACGGAGGAAAAACTGTTTTTT; j_call: TRBJ1-4; d_call: .; clone_size: .; v_call: TRBV5-1; cdr3_length: 14
cdr3_aa: CSVVRGLNTETFF; cdr3_nt: TGCAGCGTTGTGAGGGGGCTGAACACTGAAACTTTCTTT; j_call: TRBJ1-1; d_call: TRBD1; clone_size: .; v_call: TRBV29-1; cdr3_length: 13
cdr3_aa: CASTLGASGNYGYTF; cdr3_nt: TGTGCCAGTACCTTGGGAGCGTCTGGGAACTATGGCTACACCTTC; j_call: TRBJ1-2; d_call: .; clone_size: .; v_call: TRBV19; cdr3_length: 15
cdr3_aa: CASSFQGFTEAFF; cdr3_nt: TGTGCCAGCAGCTTTCAGGGGTTCACTGAAGCTTTCTTT; j_call: TRBJ1-1; d_call: .; clone_size: .; v_call: TRBV7-8; cdr3_length: 13
cdr3_aa: CASSRIQGMAKNIQYF; cdr3_nt: TGTGCCAGCAGCCGAATACAGGGCATGGCCAAAAACATTCAGTACTTC; j_call: TRBJ2-4; d_call: .; clone_size: .; v_call: TRBV7-5; cdr3_length: 16
cdr3_aa: CASSPQDTNTGELFF; cdr3_nt: TGTGCCAGCTCACCCCAAGACACGAACACCGGGGAGCTGTTTTTT; j_call: TRBJ2-2; d_call: .; clone_size: .; v_call: TRBV18; cdr3_length: 15
cdr3_aa: CSAWTGRGQPQHF; cdr3_nt: TGCAGCGCCTGGACAGGGAGGGGTCAGCCCCAGCATTTT; j_call: TRBJ1-5; d_call: TRBD1; clone_size: few; v_call: TRBV29-1; cdr3_length: 13
cdr3_aa: CASSESRRDQPQHF; cdr3_nt: TGTGCCAGCAGTGAGAGTCGGCGCGATCAGCCCCAGCATTTT; j_call: TRBJ1-5; d_call: .; clone_size: .; v_call: TRBV15; cdr3_length: 14
cdr3_aa: CASSPGNRGHEQFF; cdr3_nt: TGTGCCAGCTCACCAGGGAACAGGGGTCATGAGCAGTTCTTC; j_call: TRBJ2-1; d_call: TRBD1; clone_size: .; v_call: TRBV18; cdr3_length: 14
cdr3_aa: CASAPGHGETQYF; cdr3_nt: TGTGCCAGTGCGCCGGGTCACGGAGAGACCCAGTACTTC; j_call: TRBJ2-5; d_call: .; clone_size: few; v_call: TRBV19; cdr3_length: 13
cdr3_aa: CASSSTGAGNEKLFF; cdr3_nt: TGCGCCAGCAGCTCCACAGGGGCGGGTAATGAAAAACTGTTTTTT; j_call: TRBJ1-4; d_call: TRBD1; clone_size: .; v_call: TRBV5-1; cdr3_length: 15
cdr3_aa: CAISEAGGDSYEQYF; cdr3_nt: TGTGCCATCAGTGAGGCGGGGGGCGACTCCTACGAGCAGTACTTC; j_call: TRBJ2-7; d_call: TRBD2; clone_size: .; v_call: TRBV10-3; cdr3_length: 15
cdr3_aa: CASSQEGGEGRQFF; cdr3_nt: TGCGCCAGCAGCCAAGAAGGCGGCGAAGGGAGGCAGTTCTTC; j_call: TRBJ2-1; d_call: .; clone_size: .; v_call: TRBV1; cdr3_length: 14
cdr3_aa: CASSLEGTLSIEQFF; cdr3_nt: TGTGCCAGCAGCTTGGAGGGGACATTATCTATTGAGCAGTTCTTC; j_call: TRBJ2-1; d_call: .; clone_size: .; v_call: TRBV11-3; cdr3_length: 15
cdr3_aa: CASREDSYGYTF; cdr3_nt: TGTGCCAGCAGGGAGGACAGCTATGGCTACACCTTC; j_call: TRBJ1-2; d_call: .; clone_size: .; v_call: TRBV9; cdr3_length: 12
cdr3_aa: CASSKPSGRQETQYF; cdr3_nt: TGCGCCAGCAGCAAACCCTCTGGGCGGCAAGAGACCCAGTACTTC; j_call: TRBJ2-5; d_call: .; clone_size: .; v_call: TRBV4-1; cdr3_length: 15
cdr3_aa: CASSVDGHSNQPQHF; cdr3_nt: TGTGCCAGCAGCGTGGACGGACATAGCAATCAGCCCCAGCATTTT; j_call: TRBJ1-5; d_call: .; clone_size: few; v_call: TRBV7-7; cdr3_length: 15
cdr3_aa: CASRGPHSGSSTGELFF; cdr3_nt: TGTGCCAGTAGGGGGCCTCATAGCGGGAGCAGCACCGGGGAGCTGTTTTTT; j_call: TRBJ2-2; d_call: TRBD2; clone_size: .; v_call: TRBV19; cdr3_length: 17
cdr3_aa: CASSEALRRVGEKLFF; cdr3_nt: TGTGCCAGCAGTGAAGCGTTAAGGAGGGTAGGGGAAAAACTGTTTTTT; j_call: TRBJ1-4; d_call: .; clone_size: .; v_call: TRBV6-1; cdr3_length: 16
cdr3_aa: CASSLGEGGEKLFF; cdr3_nt: TGCGCCAGCAGCCTCGGCGAAGGGGGGGAAAAACTGTTTTTT; j_call: TRBJ1-4; d_call: .; clone_size: .; v_call: TRBV5-1; cdr3_length: 14
cdr3_aa: CASSYSGTRTYEQYF; cdr3_nt: TGTGCCAGCAGTTACTCCGGGACACGAACCTACGAGCAGTACTTC; j_call: TRBJ2-7; d_call: .; clone_size: .; v_call: TRBV6-8; cdr3_length: 15
cdr3_aa: CASSLRTGNTDTQYF; cdr3_nt: TGTGCCAGCAGCCTTCGGACTGGAAACACAGATACGCAGTATTTT; j_call: TRBJ2-3; d_call: .; clone_size: .; v_call: TRBV14; cdr3_length: 15